The clone carrying this TCR beta chain was seen a handful of times. The data were obtained in a study of blood T cell repertoires in COVID-19. Overall study context: T cells, B-cell-depleted T cells, or PBMCs supplied cDNA or gDNA.

In the authors' methods: Reference gene primer amplification gave nucleated cell count estimates. Data came from immunoSEQ multiplex PCR; TCRdb stores just in-frame clones and leaves some out. V, J and clone size are those of that table, while D and trimming were read from the DNA. The profile shows under 350,000 clones, roughly 86% of them singletons. Losses at the gene ends were 3 bases for V and 5 bases for J; bases not matched to a gene: 7. The V gene's germline CDR1 is KGHSH and CDR2 LQKENI. This CDR3 contains 15 residues. The clonotype comes from a man in his 70s with acute or convalescent COVID-19. The sequenced material came from peripheral blood. The chain joins TRBV18 to TRBJ2-5; TRBD2 matches 9 bases. CDR3 sequence reads: CASSPPSGARETQYF. The CDR3, as DNA: TGTGCCAGCTCACCTCCTAGCGGGGCAAGGGAGACCCAGTACTTC.